Shown below are 3 T cell receptor beta chains from a single sample sequenced in a study of spatial heterogeneity in lung cancer. Described time point: sample taken at primary tumor resection. Researchers sequenced whole RNA taken from tumor, nontumor lung or frozen PBMC without sorting. TCRdb re-derived calls from the 5' RACE reads in MiXCR, one entry per CDR3 protein. The data show about 40,000 distinct CDR3 sequences, less than 5.5% seen once. Specimen: PBMCs, collected at surgery. These receptors came from a female donor with early-stage non-small cell lung cancer.

In its sample, this clonotype is medium-sized (0.01 to 0.1%). J is TRBJ2-3 and V is TRBV11-1, with unresolved D. The germline gives CDR1 SGHAT, CDR2 FQDESV (reference sequence). This CDR3 is 14 amino acids long. V was clipped by 2 bases and J by 4 bases, with 10 bases between them. CDR3 residues: CASSLLYRADTQYF. DNA of the CDR3: TGTGCCAGCAGCTTACTCTACCGGGCAGATACGCAGTATTTT.

This clonotype was observed at least ten times. This chain links TRBV12-3 or TRBV12-4 with TRBJ2-7; D may correspond to TRBD1 or TRBD2 (5 bases each). Between the trimmed V and J ends, which lost 3 bases and 6 bases, there was a span of 15 bases. The CDR3 is 14 amino acids. CDR3 coding DNA: TGTGCCAGCAGTTTTGGGGGAATCCAGGGCGAGCAGTACTTC. Protein product: CASSFGGIQGEQYF.

This clonotype has a count of ten or more. V is TRBV6-6 and J is TRBJ1-4; D call uncertain. CDR1 and CDR2 from the germline V gene are MNHNY and SVGAGI (reference sequence). The CDR3 loop spans 16 amino acids. V lost 6 bases and J 1 base, leaving 15 bases between the germline ends. The DNA for the CDR3 is TGTGCCAGCAGCCTGGGCAGTTTACTAACTAATGAAAAACTGTTTTTT. It specifies CASSLGSLLTNEKLFF.